The sequence of this T cell receptor (beta chain) was determined in a study of B cell selection in AIRE deficiency. This CDR3 is 12 amino acids long. With 5 bases removed from V and 5 bases from J, the gap between germline ends came to 8 bases. From germline, CDR1 is SGHTA and CDR2 FQGTGA. Sequenced by immunoSEQ multiplex PCR; TCRdb stores in-frame clones only, minus some. The sample contains about 25,000 clones, nearly 97% of which appear only once. The sorted conventional CD4 T cells were gated as CD4+CD127+. Unrelated healthy donors provided the controls. V is TRBV7-3 and J is TRBJ2-3; D might be TRBD2 (6 bases). This clonotype was sampled from a human donor in good health. Material: CD4+CD127+ conventional T cells sorted from PBMCs. CDR3: CASSRAGDTQYF. CDR3 coding DNA: TGTGCCAGCAGCAGAGCGGGAGATACGCAGTATTTT.